These T cell receptor beta chains were read from a single sample in a study of PD-1 blockade in mismatch repair-deficient tumors. This table comes from immunoSEQ multiplex PCR, and its TCRdb copy is limited to in-frame clones, with some not included. The sample holds about 38,000 clones, 79% seen once. The material sequenced was peripheral blood, taken 4 weeks after starting pembrolizumab. The receptor set was obtained from an adult with mismatch repair-deficient cancer. CDR3s include the opening cysteine and the closing phenylalanine or tryptophan. The D gene is left open where the match is weak. The size field is filled for only some rows; it gives once, few, many or a size class.

TRBD1	TRBJ2-3	TRBV27	.	CASSLSRTGATDTQYF	TGTGCCAGCAGTTTAAGTAGGACAGGGGCCACAGATACGCAGTATTTT
TRBD1	TRBJ1-2	TRBV6-5	.	CASSYSRTGGFGYTF	TGTGCCAGCAGTTACTCCCGGACAGGGGGCTTTGGCTACACCTTC
TRBD2	TRBJ2-5	TRBV27	.	CASSWGTSGEETQYF	TGTGCCAGCAGTTGGGGGACTAGCGGGGAAGAGACCCAGTACTTC
TRBD1	TRBJ2-7	TRBV6-5	.	CASSYGGRGRDEQYF	TGTGCCAGCAGTTACGGGGGAAGGGGGCGGGACGAGCAGTACTTC
TRBD1	TRBJ2-3	TRBV7-2	few	CASESRDRAPDTQYF	TGTGCCAGCGAATCCCGGGACAGGGCGCCAGATACGCAGTATTTT
.	TRBJ1-2	TRBV4-3	.	CASSQDGQLYGYTF	TGCGCCAGCAGCCAAGATGGCCAACTCTATGGCTACACCTTC
.	TRBJ2-1	TRBV28	.	CASTRPGAVEQFF	TGTGCCAGCACCCGACCCGGGGCGGTTGAGCAGTTCTTC
.	TRBJ1-2	TRBV6-5	.	CASSYWEDYGYTF	TGTGCCAGCAGTTATTGGGAAGACTATGGCTACACCTTC
.	TRBJ1-2	TRBV10-2	few	CASSEGGRSGYTF	TGCGCCAGCAGTGAGGGGGGGCGAAGTGGCTACACCTTC
TRBD2	TRBJ2-7	TRBV6-6	.	CASSDGRAHEQYF	TGTGCCAGCAGTGACGGGAGGGCCCACGAGCAGTACTTC
.	TRBJ2-5	TRBV30	.	CAWSRGKETQYF	TGTGCCTGGAGCCGCGGAAAAGAGACCCAGTACTTC
.	TRBJ2-1	TRBV7-9	.	CASSLDSLGNEQFF	TGTGCCAGCAGCTTAGACTCCCTCGGCAATGAGCAGTTCTTC
TRBD2	TRBJ2-2	TRBV12-5	few	CASGLVRSGGDTGELFF	TGTGCTAGTGGTTTGGTCCGTAGCGGGGGGGACACCGGGGAGCTGTTTTTT